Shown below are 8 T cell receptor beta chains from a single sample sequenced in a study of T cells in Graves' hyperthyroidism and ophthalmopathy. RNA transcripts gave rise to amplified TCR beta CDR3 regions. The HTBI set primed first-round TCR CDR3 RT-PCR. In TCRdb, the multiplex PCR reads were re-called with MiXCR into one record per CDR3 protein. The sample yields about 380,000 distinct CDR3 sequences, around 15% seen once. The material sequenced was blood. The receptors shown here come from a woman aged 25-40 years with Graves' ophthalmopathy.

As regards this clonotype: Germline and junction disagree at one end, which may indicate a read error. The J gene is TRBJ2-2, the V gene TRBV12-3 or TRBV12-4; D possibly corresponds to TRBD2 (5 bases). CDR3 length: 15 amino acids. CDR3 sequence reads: CANSLANSGTGELFF. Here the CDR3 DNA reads TGTGCCAACAGTTTAGCGAACAGTGGAACCGGGGAGCTGTTTTTT.

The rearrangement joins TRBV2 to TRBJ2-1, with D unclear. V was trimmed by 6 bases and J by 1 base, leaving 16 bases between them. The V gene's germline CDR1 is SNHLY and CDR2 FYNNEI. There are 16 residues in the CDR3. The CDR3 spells CASRKKGTESYNEQFF. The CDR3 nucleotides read TGTGCCAGCAGGAAAAAGGGTACTGAATCCTACAATGAGCAGTTCTTC.

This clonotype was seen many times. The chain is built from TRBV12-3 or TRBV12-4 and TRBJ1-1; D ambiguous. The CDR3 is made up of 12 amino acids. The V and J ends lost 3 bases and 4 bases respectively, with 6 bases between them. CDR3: CASSFRVTEAFF. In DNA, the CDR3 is TGTGCCAGCAGTTTCCGGGTCACTGAAGCTTTCTTT.

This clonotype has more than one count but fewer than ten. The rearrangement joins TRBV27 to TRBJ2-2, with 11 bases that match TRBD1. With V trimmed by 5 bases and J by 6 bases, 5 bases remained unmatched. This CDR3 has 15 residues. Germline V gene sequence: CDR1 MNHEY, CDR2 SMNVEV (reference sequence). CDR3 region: CASSIRDRGAGELFF. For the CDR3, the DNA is TGTGCCAGCAGTATAAGGGACAGGGGGGCCGGGGAGCTGTTTTTT.

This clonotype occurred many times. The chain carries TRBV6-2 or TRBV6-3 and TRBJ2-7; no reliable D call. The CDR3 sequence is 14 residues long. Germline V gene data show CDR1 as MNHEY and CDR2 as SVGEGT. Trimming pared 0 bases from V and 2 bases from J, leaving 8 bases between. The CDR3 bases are TGTGCCAGCAGTTACTCGAAATGGGCCTACGAGCAGTACTTC. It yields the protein CASSYSKWAYEQYF.

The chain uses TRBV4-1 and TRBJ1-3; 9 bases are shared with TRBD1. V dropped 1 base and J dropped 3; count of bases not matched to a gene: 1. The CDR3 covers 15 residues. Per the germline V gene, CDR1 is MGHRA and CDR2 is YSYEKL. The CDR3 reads CASSQGDRVGNTIYF. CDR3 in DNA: TGCGCCAGCAGCCAAGGGGACAGGGTTGGAAACACCATATATTTT.

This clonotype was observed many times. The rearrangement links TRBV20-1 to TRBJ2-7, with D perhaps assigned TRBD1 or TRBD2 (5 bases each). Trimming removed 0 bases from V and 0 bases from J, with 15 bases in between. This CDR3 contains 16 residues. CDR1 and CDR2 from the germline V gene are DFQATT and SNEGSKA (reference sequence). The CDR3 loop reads CSARDLRPGSSYEQYF. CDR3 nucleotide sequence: TGCAGTGCTAGAGATCTCCGGCCAGGGAGCTCCTACGAGCAGTACTTC.

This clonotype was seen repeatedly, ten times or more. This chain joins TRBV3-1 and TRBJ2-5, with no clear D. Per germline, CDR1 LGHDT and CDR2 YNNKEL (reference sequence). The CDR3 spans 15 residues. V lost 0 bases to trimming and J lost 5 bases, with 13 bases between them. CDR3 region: CASSQEIRIGETQYF. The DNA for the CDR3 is TGTGCCAGCAGCCAAGAAATCAGGATTGGGGAGACCCAGTACTTC.